This is a list of T cell receptor beta chains from one sample in a study of T-cell memory formation after mild COVID-19. TCRdb ran MiXCR on the 5' RACE reads and lists one entry per CDR3 protein. The table lists some 300,000 distinct CDR3 sequences, 20% to 25% of them singletons. The sequencing input was PBMCs or a T cell subset sorted from them (not recorded which). The receptors derive from a young man who had mild COVID-19 (a few samples of this study predate the infection). Cell type and time point are not known. CDR3s include the opening cysteine and the closing phenylalanine or tryptophan. A D gene is named only where the DNA matches it firmly. Expanded clones get a size class; other rows say once, few or many, or leave the size out.

DNA,CDR3,V,size,J,D
TGTGCCAGCAGCTCGGTACTGAACACTGAAGCTTTCTTT,CASSSVLNTEAFF,TRBV3-1,NA,TRBJ1-1,NA
TGTGCCAGCAGCCAAGACGGGAGGGCTTGTACCTTC,CASSQDGRACTF,TRBV14,NA,TRBJ1-2,NA
TGTGCCAGCAGCCAAGATGGGACTAGCCTCTACGAGCAGTACTTC,CASSQDGTSLYEQYF,TRBV4-2,few,TRBJ2-7,TRBD2
TGTGCCAGCAGTATCGGGGCCGAGCATTACTTC,CASSIGAEHYF,TRBV12-3/TRBV12-4,NA,TRBJ2-7,NA
TGTGCCAGCAGCTTAGCCCCTACTAGCACAGATACGCAGTATTTT,CASSLAPTSTDTQYF,TRBV7-2,NA,TRBJ2-3,NA
TGTGCCAGCAGCACGGGACAGGGTGTTAACTATGGCTACACCTTC,CASSTGQGVNYGYTF,TRBV5-6,NA,TRBJ1-2,TRBD1
TGTGCCAGCAGCCCGGGTCCCAGAAAGCCCCAGCATTTT,CASSPGPRKPQHF,TRBV7-9,NA,TRBJ1-5,NA
TGTGCCAGTAGTATTCCGGGCTATGGCTACACCTTC,CASSIPGYGYTF,TRBV19,NA,TRBJ1-2,NA
TGTGCCAGCAGCCCACGACGGACCGGTCACGGCTACACCTTC,CASSPRRTGHGYTF,TRBV7-8,once,TRBJ1-2,NA
TGTGCCAGCAGCTTTGCTGGGTTCCCCTACGAGCAGTACTTC,CASSFAGFPYEQYF,TRBV11-1,NA,TRBJ2-7,NA
TGTGCCAGCCCTGGGACGGGGAACACTGAAGCTTTCTTT,CASPGTGNTEAFF,TRBV5-6,many,TRBJ1-1,NA
TGTGCCAGCAGCTTTGCAGGAACCAGCAACTATGGCTACACCTTC,CASSFAGTSNYGYTF,TRBV11-2,many,TRBJ1-2,NA
TGTGCCAGTAATGACAGGCGGGGAGAAAAACTGTTTTTT,CASNDRRGEKLFF,TRBV7-8,few,TRBJ1-4,NA
TGCGCCAGCAGCTGGGGGGACAGGGAAACTGAAGCTTTCTTT,CASSWGDRETEAFF,TRBV5-1,NA,TRBJ1-1,TRBD1
TGTGCCAGTAGTGACGGGCAGCTAGCGATTCGGTACTTC,CASSDGQLAIRYF,TRBV19,NA,TRBJ2-7,NA
TGCGCCAGCAGCCAAGATAGCCAGGGACGTGGGGAGCAGTTCTTC,CASSQDSQGRGEQFF,TRBV4-3,NA,TRBJ2-1,NA
TGCAGTGCTGAAAATTGGGGGCAGACAGACTACGAGCAGTACTTC,CSAENWGQTDYEQYF,TRBV20-1,few,TRBJ2-7,NA
TGTGCCAGCAGCTCCGGGGTAGGGAGCACAGATACGCAGTATTTT,CASSSGVGSTDTQYF,TRBV7-9,NA,TRBJ2-3,NA
TGTGCCAGCAGTTCGCCACCCGGGACAGGGAAACATGGCTACACCTTC,CASSSPPGTGKHGYTF,TRBV6-2/TRBV6-3,NA,TRBJ1-2,TRBD1
TGCAGTGCAGGGCCCCCAGGGTCCTATGGCTACACCTTC,CSAGPPGSYGYTF,TRBV20-1,NA,TRBJ1-2,NA
TGCAGTGCTCAGCTAGTCAGTGGGGTGAGTGAGCAGTTCTTC,CSAQLVSGVSEQFF,TRBV20-1,few,TRBJ2-1,NA
TGTGCCAGCAGCTTTTTGTTCGGGGCAGCTGAAAAACTGTTTTTT,CASSFLFGAAEKLFF,TRBV7-9,few,TRBJ1-4,NA
TGTGCCAGCAGTTGGGGGGGCCTAGGGGAGCTGTTTTTT,CASSWGGLGELFF,TRBV27,few,TRBJ2-2,NA
TGTGCCACCAGCAGCGGGACCTCCGGCTCCTACAATGAGCAGTTCTTC,CATSSGTSGSYNEQFF,TRBV15,many,TRBJ2-1,NA
TGCGCCAGCAGCCCCGCAGGGCGAGAGCAGTTCTTC,CASSPAGREQFF,TRBV5-1,NA,TRBJ2-1,NA
TGTGCCAGCAGTTTGGGTGGCTCTCCCGGACAGGGGAACTTC,CASSLGGSPGQGNF,TRBV12-3/TRBV12-4,many,TRBJ2-7,TRBD1
TGTGCCAGCAGTCAGGGGGGGCCGGTCGATACGCAGTATTTT,CASSQGGPVDTQYF,TRBV7-2,many,TRBJ2-3,NA
TGTGCCAGCAGTAGCGGACTAGCGGGGGGCCAAGAGACCCAGTACTTC,CASSSGLAGGQETQYF,TRBV4-2,many,TRBJ2-5,TRBD2
TGCGCCAGCAGCGGACCGGGGGGAAACGAGCAGTACTTC,CASSGPGGNEQYF,TRBV5-1,NA,TRBJ2-7,TRBD2
TGTGCCATCAGGACCCTGGGGACCGGGGAGCTGTTTTTT,CAIRTLGTGELFF,TRBV10-3,once,TRBJ2-2,NA
TGTGCCACCAAGAGCTACGGGAGTAGAGCGGCGGATCAGCCCCAGCATTTT,CATKSYGSRAADQPQHF,TRBV24-1,few,TRBJ1-5,NA
TGCAGCGTTGGTGCTCACAATGAGCAGTTCTTC,CSVGAHNEQFF,TRBV29-1,many,TRBJ2-1,NA
TGTGCCAGCATCGACAGGGGCCCTTATGAGCAGTTCTTC,CASIDRGPYEQFF,TRBV5-6,few,TRBJ2-1,TRBD1
TGTGCCAGCAGCTTGGTTTCCCGAGAGGAGCAGTTCTTC,CASSLVSREEQFF,TRBV5-4,NA,TRBJ2-1,NA
TGTGCCAGCAGCTTAGGGGCAGATACGCAGTATTTT,CASSLGADTQYF,TRBV5-1,many,TRBJ2-3,NA
TGTGCCAGCAGTTCCCAGCGACTAGCCCTCTTTTCGGAGACCCAGTACTTC,CASSSQRLALFSETQYF,TRBV12-3/TRBV12-4,few,TRBJ2-5,TRBD2
TGCAGTGCTCCGGACACATTGAACACTGAAGCTTTCTTT,CSAPDTLNTEAFF,TRBV20-1,NA,TRBJ1-1,NA
TGTGCCACCCAAAGCTCGACCTCTCGCCCCTATGGCTACACCTTC,CATQSSTSRPYGYTF,TRBV24-1,NA,TRBJ1-2,NA
TGTGCCAGTTCCGAACTCTATGGCTACACCTTC,CASSELYGYTF,TRBV19,few,TRBJ1-2,NA
TGCGCCAGCAGCTTGGGTGATAGCACTAATCAGCCCCAGCATTTT,CASSLGDSTNQPQHF,TRBV5-1,few,TRBJ1-5,NA
TGTGCCAGCAACAGGACGTACAATGAGCAGTTCTTC,CASNRTYNEQFF,TRBV18,few,TRBJ2-1,NA
TGTGCCAGCAGCAGACGGGCCCCAGGGAACAGGACTAGCACAGATACGCAGTATTTT,CASSRRAPGNRTSTDTQYF,TRBV21-1,many,TRBJ2-3,NA
TGTGCCAGCAGCATTAGACCCGGGGGGGCGGATACGCAGTATTTT,CASSIRPGGADTQYF,TRBV9,few,TRBJ2-3,TRBD2
TGTGCCAGCTCACCTCAACGGGACGGCAGCGGAGCTTTCTTT,CASSPQRDGSGAFF,TRBV18,NA,TRBJ1-1,NA
TGTGCCAGCTCACCCAGGGGTTATGGCTACACCTTC,CASSPRGYGYTF,TRBV18,few,TRBJ1-2,NA
TGTGCCAGCAGCGCGCGAGGGGGCGGGAACACTGAAGCTTTCTTT,CASSARGGGNTEAFF,TRBV9,NA,TRBJ1-1,TRBD1
TGTGCCAGCAGTTCGATTGGGGGGCCCTACGAGCAGTACTTC,CASSSIGGPYEQYF,TRBV5-5,NA,TRBJ2-7,NA
TGCAGCGCCCCAAGCGGGGACATTCAGTACTTC,CSAPSGDIQYF,TRBV20-1,NA,TRBJ2-4,TRBD2
TGTGCCACCGGACAGGGGGATTCTGGAAACACCATATATTTT,CATGQGDSGNTIYF,TRBV10-3,few,TRBJ1-3,TRBD1
TGTGCCAGCAGTTTACAGTCCGGACAGGGTTACGAGCAGTACTTC,CASSLQSGQGYEQYF,TRBV27,NA,TRBJ2-7,TRBD1
TGCAGCGTCGCCCCTCACTCCTACGAGCAGTACTTC,CSVAPHSYEQYF,TRBV29-1,NA,TRBJ2-7,NA
TGTGCCAGCAGCTTAGTCGAACCGATGAGGGGTTCACCCCTCCACTTT,CASSLVEPMRGSPLHF,TRBV7-8,NA,TRBJ1-6,NA
TGTGCCAGCAGCTTAGCTGGCAGGGGGACATACACCGGGGAGCTGTTTTTT,CASSLAGRGTYTGELFF,TRBV7-2,few,TRBJ2-2,TRBD1
TGTGCCAGCAGGAGAGAGGGGAATTCACCCCTCCACTTT,CASRREGNSPLHF,TRBV28,many,TRBJ1-6,NA
TGTGCCAGTAGGGCCGGGCCCTATGGCTACACCTTC,CASRAGPYGYTF,TRBV19,few,TRBJ1-2,NA
TGTGCCAGCAGCCCAGACGGCCTGAACACCGGGGAGCTGTTTTTT,CASSPDGLNTGELFF,TRBV9,few,TRBJ2-2,NA
TGCGCCAGCAGCGTGATTGACTGGAGCACAGATACGCAGTATTTT,CASSVIDWSTDTQYF,TRBV5-1,NA,TRBJ2-3,NA
TGTGCCAGCAGTGAGGGTTTATTGAACACTGAAGCTTTCTTT,CASSEGLLNTEAFF,TRBV2,few,TRBJ1-1,NA